Presented here are 14 T cell receptor beta chains from one specimen sequenced in a study of CD8+CD57+ T cells in acquired aplastic anemia. Profiling that covered TCR beta VDJ and CDR3 relied on genomic DNA as its template. TCRdb processed the reads anew with MiXCR; each CDR3 protein has one entry. The table has 150,000 to 200,000 distinct CDR3 sequences, over 55% seen once. It was patients with CD8+CD57+ cell expansion by flow cytometry who were chosen for sequencing. Specimen: sorted CD4+, CD8+, or CD8+CD57+ T cells (not recorded which) from PBMCs. Every receptor here comes from a human donor with aplastic anemia.

The CDR3 sequence: CSARKGGGREGGYTF. The CDR3 coding sequence is TGCAGTGCTAGAAAGGGAGGAGGGCGGGAGGGTGGCTACACCTTC. The rearrangement joins TRBV20-1 to TRBJ1-2; the D is unclear. The V gene's germline CDR1 is DFQATT and CDR2 SNEGSKA (reference sequence). This CDR3 has 15 residues. V lost 2 bases and J 7 bases, leaving 20 bases between the germline ends.

The chain links TRBV2 to TRBJ1-6; D is perhaps TRBD1 (5 bases). This CDR3 contains 13 residues. Trimming removed 6 bases at V and 10 bases at J, with 13 bases between. Germline V gives CDR1 SNHLY, CDR2 FYNNEI. The CDR3 DNA reads as TGTGCCAGCAGGAGGGGTGAGAGGTCACCCCTCCACTTT. This sequence encodes CASRRGERSPLHF.

This clonotype was counted only a few times. CDR3 protein: CASSVHTSNTGELFF. The CDR3 DNA reads TGTGCCAGCAGCGTACACACCTCGAACACCGGGGAGCTGTTTTTT. The chain joins TRBV9 to TRBJ2-2, with unresolved D. Between the trimmed V and J ends, which lost 1 base and 0 bases, there was a span of 7 bases. The CDR3 consists of 15 residues. The V gene's germline CDR1 is SGDLS and CDR2 YYNGEE. The variable domain in full, with the rest retrieved from reference TRBV9 and TRBJ2-2, is DSGVTQTPKHLITATGQRVTLRCSPRSGDLSVYWYQQSLDQGLQFLIQYYNGEERAKGNILERFSAQQFPDLHSELNLSSLELGDSALYFCASSVHTSNTGELFFGEGSRLTVL.

The chain joins TRBV10-3 to TRBJ2-2, with 7 bases fitting TRBD2. The CDR3 is made up of 13 amino acids. The V gene end was trimmed by 3 bases and the J gene end by 8 bases; junction bases not matched to a gene: 3. Germline V gene sequence: CDR1 ENHRY, CDR2 SYGVKD. The CDR3 DNA reads TGTGCCATCAGTGACCAAGCGGGGGGGGAGCTGTTTTTT. This gives the protein CAISDQAGGELFF.

The table lists this clonotype with a count of one. The V call is TRBV29-1, the J call TRBJ2-1; 10 bases fit TRBD1. The germline V gene has CDR1 SQVTM and CDR2 ANQGSEA. The V and J ends lost 1 base and 3 bases, in that order; junction bases with no gene match: 9. The CDR3 runs 17 residues. Here the CDR3 reads CSVEGTGQGLGYNEQFF. In nucleotides, the CDR3 is TGCAGCGTTGAAGGGACGGGACAGGGGTTAGGCTACAATGAGCAGTTCTTC.

The chain combines TRBV29-1 with TRBJ2-3; no firm D call. Germline CDR1 and CDR2: SQVTM and ANQGSEA. The CDR3 has 12 amino acids. Trimming removed 6 bases at V and 1 base at J, with 8 bases between. CDR3 amino acids: CSVAAGTDTQYF. CDR3 DNA sequence: TGCAGCGTGGCGGCGGGCACAGATACGCAGTATTTT.

The chain carries TRBV5-6 and TRBJ2-7, with D perhaps matching TRBD2 (6 bases). CDR3 length equals 15 residues. Germline CDR1 reads SGHDT; CDR2 reads YYEEEE. Trimming took 0 bases from V and 3 from J, leaving 13 bases between them. The CDR3 here is CASSLGRGWGYEQYF. The CDR3 DNA sequence: TGTGCCAGCAGCTTGGGGCGGGGCTGGGGCTACGAGCAGTACTTC.

The table lists this clonotype with a few counts. This chain joins TRBV2 and TRBJ1-2; 8 bases line up with TRBD1. The V gene's germline CDR1 is SNHLY and CDR2 FYNNEI. This CDR3 has 16 residues. V shed 7 bases, J shed 0 bases, and the junction held 10 bases outside the gene matches. The CDR3 sequence is CASNPDRVITNYGYTF. The CDR3 bases are TGTGCCAGCAATCCGGACAGGGTTATCACTAACTATGGCTACACCTTC.

The rearrangement joins TRBV24-1 to TRBJ1-2; D is possibly TRBD1 (5 bases). There are 14 residues in the CDR3. Germline CDR1 KGHDR, CDR2 SFDVKD. Between the trimmed V and J ends, which lost 2 bases and 3 bases, there was a span of 9 bases. The CDR3 protein is CATSDSGTDYGYTF. CDR3 bases: TGTGCCACCAGTGATTCAGGGACCGACTATGGCTACACCTTC.

V gene TRBV20-1 combines with J gene TRBJ2-5; TRBD1 aligns across 7 bases. The trim removed 5 bases at V and 3 bases at J, leaving 6 bases unmatched. The CDR3 runs to 13 residues. CDR1 DFQATT and CDR2 SNEGSKA come from the germline V gene (reference sequence). CDR3 residues: CSAARQGKETQYF. CDR3 nucleotide sequence: TGCAGTGCTGCCAGACAGGGTAAAGAGACCCAGTACTTC.

The gene calls are TRBV14 and TRBJ2-5, with 10 positions matching TRBD1. CDR3 length: 16 residues. CDR1 and CDR2 from the germline V gene are SGHDN and FVKESK. J gave up 5 bases and V 2 bases, and 8 bases lay outside the gene matches. CDR3 protein: CASSQLLTGGRETQYF. CDR3 nucleotides: TGTGCCAGCAGCCAACTCCTGACAGGGGGCAGGGAGACCCAGTACTTC.

As concerns this clonotype: One junction end does not reproduce the germline sequence, and a read error may be involved. The V and J genes are TRBV25-1 and TRBJ2-1, with 7 bases fitting TRBD1. Germline V gene sequence: CDR1 MGHDK, CDR2 SYGVNS. The CDR3 sequence is 15 residues long. The CDR3 spells CASSRGGRALVERFF. The DNA of the CDR3 is TGTGCCAGCAGTAGAGGGGGCAGGGCCCTGGTCGAGCGGTTCTTC.

This clonotype was found once. The V gene is TRBV20-1, the J gene TRBJ1-2; 7 bases fit TRBD1. V lost 0 bases, J lost 1 base, and 11 bases stayed unmatched. This CDR3 region has 17 residues. The germline CDR1 and CDR2 sequences are DFQATT and SNEGSKA (reference sequence). The CDR3 DNA reads as TGCAGTGCTAGAGACCCAGGGACAGCCGGATTTAACTATGGCTACACCTTC. Protein product: CSARDPGTAGFNYGYTF.

This sequence joins TRBV7-3 and TRBJ2-7; D possibly uses TRBD1 or TRBD2 (5 bases each). V dropped 1 base and J dropped 9 bases, with 22 bases sitting between them. From germline, CDR1 is SGHTA and CDR2 FQGTGA. CDR3 length: 16 residues. The CDR3 DNA sequence: TGTGCCAGCAGCTTAAAGGGTGGCGAGGTGTGGGACGTGCAGTACTTC. Translated, it gives CASSLKGGEVWDVQYF. Looking up the rest from reference TRBV7-3 and TRBJ2-7 gives the full variable domain: GAGVSQTPSNKVTEKGKYVELRCDPISGHTALYWYRQSLGQGPEFLIYFQGTGAADDSGLPNDRFFAVRPEGSVSTLKIQRTERGDSAVYLCASSLKGGEVWDVQYFGPGTRLTVT.